This TCR beta chain was recovered during a study of early T cells in non-severe SARS-CoV-2 infection. The wider study: The authors sequenced bulk RNA from unsorted whole blood, leaving chains unpaired. Study outcomes and limitations: A preference for anti-spike CD8 responses marked VDJdb matching, which missed private and CD4 specificities.

This clonotype was seen only a few times. No antigen is known for it. Attachment of unique molecular identifiers to individual cDNA molecules was performed. TCRdb re-derived calls from the 5' RACE reads in MiXCR, one entry per CDR3 protein. The top ten hold approximately 1.1% of the sample, which has 79,000 or so distinct CDR3 sequences, roughly 13% seen once. This CDR3 is 15 amino acids long. Sequencing input: whole blood. The chain carries TRBV21-1 and TRBJ1-4; TRBD1 was called by the table and not checked on the DNA. TRBV21-1 is recorded as a pseudogene. The clonotype comes from an adult who was a healthcare worker with PCR-confirmed SARS-CoV-2 infection or an uninfected control (not recorded which). The CDR3 DNA follows: TGTGCCAGCAGCTCCGACAGGGTTTTTGGTGAAAAACTGTTTTTT. It is translated as CASSSDRVFGEKLFF.